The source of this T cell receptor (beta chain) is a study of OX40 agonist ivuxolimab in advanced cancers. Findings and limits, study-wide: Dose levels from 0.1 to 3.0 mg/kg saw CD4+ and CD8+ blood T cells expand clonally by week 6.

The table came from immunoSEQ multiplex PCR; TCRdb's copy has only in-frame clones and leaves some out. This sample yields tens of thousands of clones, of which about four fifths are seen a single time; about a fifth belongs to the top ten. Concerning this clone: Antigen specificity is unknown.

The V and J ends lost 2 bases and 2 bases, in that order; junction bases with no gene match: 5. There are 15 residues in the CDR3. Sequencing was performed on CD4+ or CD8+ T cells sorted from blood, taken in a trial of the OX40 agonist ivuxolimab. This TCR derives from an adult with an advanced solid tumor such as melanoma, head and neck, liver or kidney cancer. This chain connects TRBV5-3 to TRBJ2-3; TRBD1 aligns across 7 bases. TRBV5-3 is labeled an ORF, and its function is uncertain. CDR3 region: CARSFTGANTDTQYF. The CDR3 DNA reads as TGTGCCAGAAGCTTTACAGGGGCAAACACAGATACGCAGTATTTT.